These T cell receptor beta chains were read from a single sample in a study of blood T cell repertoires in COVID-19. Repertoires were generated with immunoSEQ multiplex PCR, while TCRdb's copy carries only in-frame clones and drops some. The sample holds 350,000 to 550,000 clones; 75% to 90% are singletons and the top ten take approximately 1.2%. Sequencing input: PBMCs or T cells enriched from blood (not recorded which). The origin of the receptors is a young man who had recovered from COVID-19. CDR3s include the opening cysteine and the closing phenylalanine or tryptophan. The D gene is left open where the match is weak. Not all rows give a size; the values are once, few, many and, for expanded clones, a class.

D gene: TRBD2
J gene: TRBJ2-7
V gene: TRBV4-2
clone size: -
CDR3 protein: CASSQAALAGYEQYF
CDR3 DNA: TGTGCCAGCAGCCAAGCGGCACTAGCGGGATACGAGCAGTACTTC

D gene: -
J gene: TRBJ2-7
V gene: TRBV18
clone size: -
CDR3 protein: CASSAGLSYEQYF
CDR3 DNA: TGTGCCAGCTCTGCGGGATTGTCCTACGAGCAGTACTTC

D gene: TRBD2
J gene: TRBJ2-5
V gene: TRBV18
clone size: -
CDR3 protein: CASSPTSGKETQYF
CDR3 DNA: TGTGCCAGCTCACCGACTAGCGGAAAAGAGACCCAGTACTTC

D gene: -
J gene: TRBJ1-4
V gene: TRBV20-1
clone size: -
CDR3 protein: CSASNRVQNEKLFF
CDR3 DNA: TGCAGTGCTAGTAACAGGGTCCAGAATGAAAAACTGTTTTTT

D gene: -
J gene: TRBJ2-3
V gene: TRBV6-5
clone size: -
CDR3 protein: CASSYAFGADTQYF
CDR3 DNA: TGTGCCAGCAGTTACGCCTTCGGGGCAGATACGCAGTATTTT

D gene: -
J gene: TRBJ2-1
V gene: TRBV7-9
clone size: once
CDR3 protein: CASSLVELTVEQFF
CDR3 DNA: TGTGCCAGCAGCTTAGTGGAGCTCACGGTTGAGCAGTTCTTC

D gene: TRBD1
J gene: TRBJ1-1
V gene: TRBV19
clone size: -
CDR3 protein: CASSLEGASSTEAFF
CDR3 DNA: TGTGCCAGTAGCCTAGAGGGGGCGTCGAGCACTGAAGCTTTCTTT

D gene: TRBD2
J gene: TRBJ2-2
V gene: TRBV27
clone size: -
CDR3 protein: CASSQGTSGSRKLFF
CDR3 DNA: TGTGCCAGCAGTCAGGGGACTAGCGGGAGTAGGAAGCTGTTTTTT

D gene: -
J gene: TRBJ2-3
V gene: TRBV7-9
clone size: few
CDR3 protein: CASSLVQGMTDTQYF
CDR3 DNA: TGTGCCAGCAGCTTAGTTCAGGGGATGACAGATACGCAGTATTTT

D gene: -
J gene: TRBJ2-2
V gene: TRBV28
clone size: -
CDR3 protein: CASSLRGRESGELFF
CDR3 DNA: TGTGCCAGCAGTTTAAGGGGGCGGGAATCCGGGGAGCTGTTTTTT

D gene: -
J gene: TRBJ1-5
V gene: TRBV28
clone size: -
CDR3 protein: CASRLGLSNQPQHF
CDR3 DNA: TGTGCCAGCAGGTTAGGCCTGAGCAATCAGCCCCAGCATTTT

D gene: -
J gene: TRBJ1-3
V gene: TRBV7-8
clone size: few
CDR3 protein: CASSKTVPSGNTIYF
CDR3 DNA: TGTGCCAGCAGTAAGACAGTCCCCTCTGGAAACACCATATATTTT

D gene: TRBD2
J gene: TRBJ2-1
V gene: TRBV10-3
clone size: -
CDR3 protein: CAITSGMYNEQFF
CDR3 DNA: TGTGCCATCACTAGCGGGATGTACAATGAGCAGTTCTTC

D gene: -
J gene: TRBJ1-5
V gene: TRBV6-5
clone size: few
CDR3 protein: CASSPRRGQPQHF
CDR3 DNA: TGTGCCAGCAGCCCCCGCAGGGGTCAGCCCCAGCATTTT

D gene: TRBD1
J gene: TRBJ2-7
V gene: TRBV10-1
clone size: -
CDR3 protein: CASIRDREDSYEQYF
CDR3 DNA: TGCGCCAGCATCCGGGACAGGGAAGACTCCTACGAGCAGTACTTC

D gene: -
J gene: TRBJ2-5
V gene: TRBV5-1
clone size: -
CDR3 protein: CASSLSGGQEETQYF
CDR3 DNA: TGCGCCAGCAGCTTGTCCGGAGGGCAGGAAGAGACCCAGTACTTC

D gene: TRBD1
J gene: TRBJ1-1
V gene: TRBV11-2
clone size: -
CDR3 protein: CASSSVWRQGDTEAFF
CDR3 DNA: TGTGCCAGCAGCTCCGTTTGGAGACAGGGGGACACTGAAGCTTTCTTT

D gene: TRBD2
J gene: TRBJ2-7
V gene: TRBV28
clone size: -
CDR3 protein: CASSSGTSGAYEQYF
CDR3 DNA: TGTGCCAGCAGTTCCGGGACTAGCGGGGCTTACGAGCAGTACTTC

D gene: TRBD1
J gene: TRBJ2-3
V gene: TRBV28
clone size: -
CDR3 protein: CASSSQTGAGTDTQYF
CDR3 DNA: TGTGCCAGCAGTTCCCAGACAGGGGCGGGCACAGATACGCAGTATTTT

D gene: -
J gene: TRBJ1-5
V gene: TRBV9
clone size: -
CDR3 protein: CASSLGPLEGQPQHF
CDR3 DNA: TGTGCCAGCAGCCTTGGACCGCTGGAGGGTCAGCCCCAGCATTTT

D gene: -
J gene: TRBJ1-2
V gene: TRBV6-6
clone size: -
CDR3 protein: CASTPKGVGYGYTF
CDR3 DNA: TGTGCCAGCACCCCCAAGGGGGTAGGGTATGGCTACACCTTC

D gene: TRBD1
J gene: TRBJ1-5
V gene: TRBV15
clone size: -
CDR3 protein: CATSRLIGQDQPQHF
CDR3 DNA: TGTGCCACCAGCAGACTCATTGGACAGGATCAGCCCCAGCATTTT

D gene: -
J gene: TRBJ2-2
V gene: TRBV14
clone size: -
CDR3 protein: CASSQDYRVRELFF
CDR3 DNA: TGTGCCAGCAGCCAAGACTACAGGGTCAGGGAGCTGTTTTTT

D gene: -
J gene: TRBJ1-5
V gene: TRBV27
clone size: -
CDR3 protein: CASSLMTGTQPQHF
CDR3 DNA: TGTGCCAGCAGTTTAATGACGGGAACTCAGCCCCAGCATTTT

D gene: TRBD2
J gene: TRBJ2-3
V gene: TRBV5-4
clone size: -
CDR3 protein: CASSVGLAGDTQYF
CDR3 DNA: TGTGCCAGCAGCGTGGGACTAGCGGGAGATACGCAGTATTTT

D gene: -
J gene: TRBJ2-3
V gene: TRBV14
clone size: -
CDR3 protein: CASSQDPQGTQYF
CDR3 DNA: TGTGCCAGCAGCCAAGACCCCCAGGGGACGCAGTATTTT

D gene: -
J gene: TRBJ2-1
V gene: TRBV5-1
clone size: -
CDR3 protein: CASKRGKVGEGFSYNEQFF
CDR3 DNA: TGCGCCAGTAAAAGGGGGAAAGTGGGCGAGGGCTTCTCCTACAATGAGCAGTTCTTC

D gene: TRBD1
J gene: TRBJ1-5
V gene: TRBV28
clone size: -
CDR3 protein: CASSLTRGQRQPQHF
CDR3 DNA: TGTGCCAGCAGTTTAACGAGGGGGCAGCGTCAGCCCCAGCATTTT

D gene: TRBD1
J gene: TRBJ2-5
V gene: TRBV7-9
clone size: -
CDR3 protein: CASSKQGFVETQYF
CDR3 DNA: TGTGCCAGCAGCAAACAGGGGTTTGTAGAGACCCAGTACTTC

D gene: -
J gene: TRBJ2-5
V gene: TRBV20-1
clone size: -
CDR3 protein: CSASEGVETQYF
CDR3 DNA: TGCAGTGCTAGTGAAGGGGTGGAGACCCAGTACTTC

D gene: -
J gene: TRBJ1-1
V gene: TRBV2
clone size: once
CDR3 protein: CASSARLKNTEAFF
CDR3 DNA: TGTGCCAGCAGTGCCAGGTTGAAGAACACTGAAGCTTTCTTT

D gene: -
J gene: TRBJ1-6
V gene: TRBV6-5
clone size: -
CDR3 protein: CASREDRHNSPLHF
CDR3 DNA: TGTGCCAGCAGAGAGGACAGACATAATTCACCCCTCCACTTT

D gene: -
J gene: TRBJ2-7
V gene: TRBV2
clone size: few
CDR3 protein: CASSETRPTYEQYF
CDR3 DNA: TGTGCCAGCAGTGAAACCAGGCCAACCTACGAGCAGTACTTC

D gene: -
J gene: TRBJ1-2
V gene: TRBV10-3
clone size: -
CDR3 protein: CAISPGRGAANYGYTF
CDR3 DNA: TGTGCCATCAGTCCAGGACGTGGGGCAGCTAACTATGGCTACACCTTC

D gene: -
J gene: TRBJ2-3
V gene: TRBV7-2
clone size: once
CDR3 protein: CASSAAGTRTDTQYF
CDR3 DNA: TGTGCCAGCAGCGCGGCCGGGACTCGCACAGATACGCAGTATTTT

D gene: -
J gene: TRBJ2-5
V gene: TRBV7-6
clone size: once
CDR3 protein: CASSGYRDLETQYF
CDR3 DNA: TGTGCCAGCAGCGGATACAGGGATCTTGAGACCCAGTACTTC

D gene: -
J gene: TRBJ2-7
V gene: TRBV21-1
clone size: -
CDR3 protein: CASSNPDRGGSYEQYF
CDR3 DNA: TGTGCCAGCAGCAATCCCGACAGGGGTGGCTCCTACGAGCAGTACTTC

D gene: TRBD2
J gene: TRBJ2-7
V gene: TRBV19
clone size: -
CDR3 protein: CASRTSGSYEQYF
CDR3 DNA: TGTGCCAGCCGGACTAGCGGGAGTTACGAGCAGTACTTC

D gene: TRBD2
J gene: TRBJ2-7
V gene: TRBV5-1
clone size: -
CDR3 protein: CASSPGLAGGTVGEQYF
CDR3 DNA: TGCGCCAGCAGCCCGGGACTAGCGGGAGGAACCGTCGGCGAGCAGTACTTC

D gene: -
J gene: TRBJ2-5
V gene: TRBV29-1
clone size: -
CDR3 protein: CSVVPSSSQETQYF
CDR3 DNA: TGCAGCGTTGTACCTAGCTCCTCCCAAGAGACCCAGTACTTC

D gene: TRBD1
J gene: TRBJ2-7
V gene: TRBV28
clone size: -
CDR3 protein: CASSFIRTGDPYEQYF
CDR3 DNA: TGTGCCAGCAGTTTTATTCGGACAGGGGACCCCTACGAGCAGTACTTC

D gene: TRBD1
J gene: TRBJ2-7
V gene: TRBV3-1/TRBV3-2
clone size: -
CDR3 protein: CASSPGTGLLYEQYF
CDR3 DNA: TGTGCCAGCAGCCCCGGGACAGGACTCCTCTACGAGCAGTACTTC

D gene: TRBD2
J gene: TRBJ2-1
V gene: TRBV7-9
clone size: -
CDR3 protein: CASSLVSSGRAHNEQFF
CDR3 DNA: TGTGCCAGCAGCTTAGTCTCTAGCGGGAGAGCCCACAATGAGCAGTTCTTC

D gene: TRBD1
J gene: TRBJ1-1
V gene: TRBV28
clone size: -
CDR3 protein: CASNQGAANTEAFF
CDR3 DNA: TGTGCCAGCAATCAGGGGGCGGCGAACACTGAAGCTTTCTTT

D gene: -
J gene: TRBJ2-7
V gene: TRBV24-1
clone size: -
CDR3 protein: CATSDPNTGSYEQYF
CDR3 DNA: TGTGCCACCAGTGACCCTAATACAGGCTCCTACGAGCAGTACTTC

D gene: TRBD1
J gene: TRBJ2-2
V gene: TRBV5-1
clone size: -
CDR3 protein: CASSAGQGAGELFF
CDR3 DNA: TGCGCCAGCAGCGCGGGACAGGGGGCCGGGGAGCTGTTTTTT

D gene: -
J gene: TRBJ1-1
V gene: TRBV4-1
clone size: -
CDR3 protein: CASSEQQNTEAFF
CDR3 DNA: TGCGCCAGCAGCGAACAACAGAACACTGAAGCTTTCTTT

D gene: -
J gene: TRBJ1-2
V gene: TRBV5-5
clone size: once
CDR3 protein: CASSSLGGSANYGYTF
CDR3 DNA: TGTGCCAGCAGCTCCCTGGGAGGCTCGGCTAACTATGGCTACACCTTC

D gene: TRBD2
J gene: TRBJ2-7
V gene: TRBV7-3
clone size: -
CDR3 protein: CASARSGGGEQYF
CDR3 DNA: TGTGCCAGCGCCCGTAGCGGGGGAGGGGAGCAGTACTTC

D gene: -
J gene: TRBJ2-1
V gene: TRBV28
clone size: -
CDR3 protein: CASSLEVGGFSYNEQFF
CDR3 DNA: TGTGCCAGCAGTTTAGAGGTAGGCGGGTTCTCCTACAATGAGCAGTTCTTC

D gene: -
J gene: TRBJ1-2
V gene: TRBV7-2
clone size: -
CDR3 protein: CASSFTQGKYGYTF
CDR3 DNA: TGTGCCAGCAGCTTTACGCAGGGGAAATATGGCTACACCTTC

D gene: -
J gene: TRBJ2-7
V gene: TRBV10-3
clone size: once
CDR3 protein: CATVSASYEQYF
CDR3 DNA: TGTGCCACCGTAAGCGCTTCCTACGAGCAGTACTTC

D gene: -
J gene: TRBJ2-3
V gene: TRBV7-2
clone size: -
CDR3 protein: CASSLARGDTQYF
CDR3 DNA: TGTGCCAGCAGCTTAGCCCGGGGGGATACGCAGTATTTT

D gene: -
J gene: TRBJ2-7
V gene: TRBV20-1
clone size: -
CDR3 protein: CSASPPQSSYEQYF
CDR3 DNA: TGCAGTGCTAGTCCCCCCCAGTCTTCTTACGAGCAGTACTTC

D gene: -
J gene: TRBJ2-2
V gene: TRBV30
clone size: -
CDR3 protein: CAWSTSFRVKLFF
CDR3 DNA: TGTGCCTGGAGTACCTCGTTCCGCGTGAAGCTGTTTTTT

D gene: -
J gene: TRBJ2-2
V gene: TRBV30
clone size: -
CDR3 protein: CAWSVERFGELFF
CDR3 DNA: TGTGCCTGGAGTGTTGAGCGATTCGGGGAGCTGTTTTTT

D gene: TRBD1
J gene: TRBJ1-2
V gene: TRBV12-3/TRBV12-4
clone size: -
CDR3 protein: CASSSGTGFGYTF
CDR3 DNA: TGTGCCAGCAGTTCCGGGACAGGGTTCGGCTACACCTTC